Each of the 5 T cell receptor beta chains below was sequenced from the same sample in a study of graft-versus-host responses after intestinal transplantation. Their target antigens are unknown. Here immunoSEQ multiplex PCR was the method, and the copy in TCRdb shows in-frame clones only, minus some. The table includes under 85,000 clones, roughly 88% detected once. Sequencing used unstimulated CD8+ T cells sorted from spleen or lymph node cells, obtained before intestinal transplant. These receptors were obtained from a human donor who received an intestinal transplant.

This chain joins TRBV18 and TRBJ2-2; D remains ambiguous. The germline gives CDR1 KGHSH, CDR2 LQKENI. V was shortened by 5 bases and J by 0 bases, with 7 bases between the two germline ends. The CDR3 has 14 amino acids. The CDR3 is CASSDFPNTGELFF. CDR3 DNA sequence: TGTGCCAGCTCAGACTTTCCGAACACCGGGGAGCTGTTTTTT.

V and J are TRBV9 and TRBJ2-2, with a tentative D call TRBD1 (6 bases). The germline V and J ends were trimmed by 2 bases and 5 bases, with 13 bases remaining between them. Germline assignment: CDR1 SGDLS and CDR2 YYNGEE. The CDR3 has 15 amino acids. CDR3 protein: CASSVWGLGTGELFF. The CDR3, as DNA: TGTGCCAGCAGCGTCTGGGGGCTGGGGACCGGGGAGCTGTTTTTT.

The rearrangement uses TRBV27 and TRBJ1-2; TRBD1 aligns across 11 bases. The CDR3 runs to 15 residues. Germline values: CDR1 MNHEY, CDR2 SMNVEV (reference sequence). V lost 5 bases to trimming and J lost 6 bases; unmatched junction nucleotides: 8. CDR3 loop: CASSLGQGASNGYTF. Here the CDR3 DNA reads TGTGCCAGCAGTCTCGGACAGGGGGCGTCGAATGGCTACACCTTC.

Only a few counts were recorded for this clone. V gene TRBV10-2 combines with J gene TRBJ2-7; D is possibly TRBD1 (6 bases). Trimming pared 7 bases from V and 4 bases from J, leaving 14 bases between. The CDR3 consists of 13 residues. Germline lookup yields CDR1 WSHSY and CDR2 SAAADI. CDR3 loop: CASNPGHLYEQYF. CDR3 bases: TGCGCCAGCAATCCGGGACATCTGTACGAGCAGTACTTC.

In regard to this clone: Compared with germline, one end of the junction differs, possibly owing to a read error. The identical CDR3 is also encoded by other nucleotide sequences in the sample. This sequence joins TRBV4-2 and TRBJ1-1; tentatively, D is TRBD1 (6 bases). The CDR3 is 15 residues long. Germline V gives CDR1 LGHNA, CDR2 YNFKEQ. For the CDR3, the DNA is TGTGCAAGCAGCCAAGATGTGGGGGCTAATGCTGAAGCTTTCTTT. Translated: CASSQDVGANAEAFF.